Listed below are T cell receptor beta chains from one sample, sequenced in a study of blood T cells in healthy people across ages. TCRdb itself ran the 5' RACE reads through MiXCR, one entry per CDR3 protein. The data contain about 1.8 million distinct CDR3 sequences, 49% of them singletons. Sequenced: blood. These TCRs come from a woman aged 40 to 49 in good health. Both conserved end residues are part of each CDR3. A D gene is named only where the DNA matches it firmly. Some rows mark clone size as missing; the rest say once, few, many or name a class of expanded clone.

size: .
D: .
J: TRBJ2-7
V: TRBV7-2
DNA: TGTGCCGGCAGCACCAACCAGGGGTTCTACGAGCAGTACTTC
CDR3: CAGSTNQGFYEQYF

size: .
D: .
J: TRBJ2-1
V: TRBV10-3
DNA: TGTGCCATCAGTGAGTTGGGGACGGATAACAATGAGCAGTTCTTC
CDR3: CAISELGTDNNEQFF

size: .
D: TRBD1
J: TRBJ2-3
V: TRBV27
DNA: TGTGCCAGCAGCTCCATTTGGGGACAGGGTAGCACAGATACGCAGTATTTT
CDR3: CASSSIWGQGSTDTQYF

size: once
D: TRBD1
J: TRBJ1-5
V: TRBV6-6
DNA: TGTGCCAGCACGGGACAGATAAATCAGCCCCAGCATTTT
CDR3: CASTGQINQPQHF

size: few
D: .
J: TRBJ1-2
V: TRBV6-5
DNA: TGTGCCAGCAGTTACTCTAAACCGCAATATGGCTACACCTTC
CDR3: CASSYSKPQYGYTF

size: few
D: .
J: TRBJ2-6
V: TRBV20-1
DNA: TGCAGTGCTGGAGCGCCTGGGGCCAACGTCCTGACTTTC
CDR3: CSAGAPGANVLTF

size: .
D: .
J: TRBJ1-1
V: TRBV10-3
DNA: TGTGCCATCAGTGACCCCTCTAGGTCCACAGCCACTGAAGCTTTCTTT
CDR3: CAISDPSRSTATEAFF

size: few
D: TRBD1
J: TRBJ2-1
V: TRBV6-2/TRBV6-3
DNA: TGTGCCAGCAGTTACGGGACAGGGGGGTCCAATGAGCAGTTCTTC
CDR3: CASSYGTGGSNEQFF

size: .
D: .
J: TRBJ1-5
V: TRBV7-2
DNA: TGTGCCAGCAGCGAAGGATGGAGCAATCAGCCCCAGCATTTT
CDR3: CASSEGWSNQPQHF

size: .
D: TRBD1
J: TRBJ1-6
V: TRBV6-5
DNA: TGTGCCAGCAGTCCGGACAGGGGGCAGGGGGCCCTCCACTTT
CDR3: CASSPDRGQGALHF

size: .
D: .
J: TRBJ2-5
V: TRBV29-1
DNA: TGCAGCGTTGAGGGGGGCGAGAACGTCCAAGAGACCCAGTACTTC
CDR3: CSVEGGENVQETQYF

size: .
D: .
J: TRBJ2-5
V: TRBV6-5
DNA: TGTGCCAGCAGAGCGACGAGTGGGCAGTACTTC
CDR3: CASRATSGQYF

size: few
D: .
J: TRBJ2-6
V: TRBV7-3
DNA: TGTGCCAGCAGCCGATGGACAGCTACAAGCTCTGGGGCCAACGTCCTGACTTTC
CDR3: CASSRWTATSSGANVLTF

size: .
D: .
J: TRBJ2-7
V: TRBV27
DNA: TGTGCCAGCAGGCCCAGTGGGCAGTACTTC
CDR3: CASRPSGQYF

size: .
D: .
J: TRBJ1-1
V: TRBV4-2
DNA: TGTGCCAGCAGCCAAGATGCGGGCGGCAGTTACACTGAAGCTTTCTTT
CDR3: CASSQDAGGSYTEAFF

size: .
D: .
J: TRBJ2-4
V: TRBV7-2
DNA: TGTGCCAGCAGCTTAGAGCTGGACATTCAGTACTTC
CDR3: CASSLELDIQYF

size: .
D: TRBD2
J: TRBJ2-7
V: TRBV5-1
DNA: TGCGCCAGCAGCTTATCTTCTCGGACTAGCGGGGCTATTACTTCCTACGAGCAGTACTTC
CDR3: CASSLSSRTSGAITSYEQYF

size: .
D: TRBD1
J: TRBJ1-2
V: TRBV4-3
DNA: TGCGCCAGCAGCCCGTCTGGAACAGGGGGCAAGGGTGGCTACACCTTC
CDR3: CASSPSGTGGKGGYTF

size: .
D: TRBD2
J: TRBJ2-1
V: TRBV11-2
DNA: TGCGCCAGCAGCCAAGATTTAGGGAGGGGCAATGAGCAGTTCTTC
CDR3: CASSQDLGRGNEQFF

size: once
D: .
J: TRBJ2-7
V: TRBV28
DNA: TGTGCCAGCAGTTTATTTGTAGGGGCAGGGCCCTACGAGCAGTACTTC
CDR3: CASSLFVGAGPYEQYF

size: .
D: .
J: TRBJ2-5
V: TRBV5-1
DNA: TGCGCCAGCAGCTTCGGAAGCATCCAAGAGACCCAGTACTTC
CDR3: CASSFGSIQETQYF

size: few
D: .
J: TRBJ2-7
V: TRBV27
DNA: TGTGCCAGCAGTTTATTTGCCGACACCTACGAGCAGTACTTC
CDR3: CASSLFADTYEQYF

size: few
D: .
J: TRBJ2-1
V: TRBV5-1
DNA: TGCGCCAGCAGCACACGGTCGCTCTACAATGAGCAGTTCTTC
CDR3: CASSTRSLYNEQFF

size: many
D: .
J: TRBJ2-7
V: TRBV5-1
DNA: TGTGCCAGCAGCCTAGCTTACTCCTACGAGCAGTACTTC
CDR3: CASSLAYSYEQYF

size: .
D: .
J: TRBJ2-7
V: TRBV6-2/TRBV6-3
DNA: TGTGCCAGGACAACCCAGGGATACGAGCAGTACTTC
CDR3: CARTTQGYEQYF

size: .
D: .
J: TRBJ2-3
V: TRBV6-1
DNA: TGTGCCAGCAGTGGTAGACGGGCAAGCGGCTCCGATACGCAGTATTTT
CDR3: CASSGRRASGSDTQYF

size: .
D: TRBD2
J: TRBJ2-1
V: TRBV6-2/TRBV6-3
DNA: TGTGCCAGCAGTCGACTAGCGGGGGGATCTGAGCAGTTCTTC
CDR3: CASSRLAGGSEQFF

size: .
D: .
J: TRBJ2-3
V: TRBV28
DNA: TGTGCCAGCAGTTTAGGTCTGCCTCGGACGTTCACAGATACGCAGTATTTT
CDR3: CASSLGLPRTFTDTQYF

size: .
D: TRBD2
J: TRBJ2-3
V: TRBV13
DNA: TGTGCCAGCAGCTTAGGCCTAGCGGGGGTCTCCGCTACGCAGTATTTT
CDR3: CASSLGLAGVSATQYF

size: .
D: .
J: TRBJ1-1
V: TRBV6-2/TRBV6-3
DNA: TGTGCCAGCAGTTACTTGGTCGGTGCCCCGGCGGACACTGAAGCTTTCTTT
CDR3: CASSYLVGAPADTEAFF